This TCR beta chain was identified during a study of identical twins. Whole-study results and caveats: Researchers reported weaker excess twin sharing in beta out-of-frame sequences. Interpretation of the results relied on cross-sectional statistical analysis and not on following the same donors.

This clonotype came up a few times. Its antigen is not identified. CDR1 is MGHRA, CDR2 YSYEKL, per germline. CDR3 length: 15 residues. The V end lost 0 bases, the J end lost 10 bases, and 13 bases lay between the germline ends. Template switching introduced a universal primer site, and the cDNA bore unique molecular identifiers. One entry per CDR3 protein results from TCRdb running MiXCR on the 5' RACE reads. Here the sample spans approximately 890,000 distinct CDR3 sequences, about 12% being singletons. The same specimen was also included in a second study, on yellow fever vaccine responses in identical twins.

The sample comprised PBMCs. This TCR derives from a woman under 30 in good health. The chain recombines TRBV4-1 with TRBJ1-6; D is perhaps TRBD1 (5 bases). The CDR3 coding sequence is TGCGCCAGCAGCCAAGATCCAGGGAGCTTGTCACCCCTCCACTTT. As protein: CASSQDPGSLSPLHF.